These T cell receptor beta chains were read from a single sample in a study of OX40 agonist ivuxolimab in advanced cancers. The method was immunoSEQ multiplex PCR; TCRdb's version includes in-frame clones alone and lacks a portion of them. Among approximately 100,000 clones, 85% to 90% were seen once, and the ten largest hold approximately 0.8%. Sample: CD4+ or CD8+ T cells sorted from blood, taken in a trial of the OX40 agonist ivuxolimab. These TCRs come from an adult with an advanced solid tumor such as melanoma, head and neck, liver or kidney cancer. Both conserved end residues are part of each CDR3. The D gene is left open where the match is weak. Expanded clones are given a class, and other clones once, few, many or no size at all.

J gene: TRBJ1-6; clone size: .; D gene: TRBD1; V gene: TRBV27; CDR3 protein: CASKGQGVSPLHF; CDR3 DNA: TGTGCCAGTAAGGGACAGGGCGTTTCACCCCTCCACTTT
J gene: TRBJ1-6; clone size: .; D gene: TRBD1; V gene: TRBV19; CDR3 protein: CASSTRDSLDSPLHF; CDR3 DNA: TGTGCCAGTAGTACCCGGGACAGCCTTGATTCACCCCTCCACTTT
J gene: TRBJ2-3; clone size: .; D gene: .; V gene: TRBV5-1; CDR3 protein: CASSWGGTDTQYF; CDR3 DNA: TGCGCCAGCAGTTGGGGGGGCACAGATACGCAGTATTTT
J gene: TRBJ2-1; clone size: .; D gene: .; V gene: TRBV5-1; CDR3 protein: CASSLARGGGYNEQFF; CDR3 DNA: TGCGCCAGCAGCCTCGCCCGAGGGGGGGGTTACAATGAGCAGTTCTTC
J gene: TRBJ1-5; clone size: .; D gene: .; V gene: TRBV19; CDR3 protein: CATKGPGNSNQPQHF; CDR3 DNA: TGTGCAACTAAAGGACCCGGGAATAGCAATCAGCCCCAGCATTTT
J gene: TRBJ2-3; clone size: .; D gene: .; V gene: TRBV7-2; CDR3 protein: CASSFQGTATDTQYF; CDR3 DNA: TGTGCCAGCAGCTTCCAGGGCACTGCCACAGATACGCAGTATTTT
J gene: TRBJ1-5; clone size: few; D gene: .; V gene: TRBV7-9; CDR3 protein: CASSLGDQGNQPQHF; CDR3 DNA: TGTGCCAGCAGCTTAGGAGATCAGGGCAATCAGCCCCAGCATTTT
J gene: TRBJ1-3; clone size: .; D gene: .; V gene: TRBV29-1; CDR3 protein: CSVAQVNGNTIYF; CDR3 DNA: TGCAGCGTTGCACAGGTGAATGGAAACACCATATATTTT
J gene: TRBJ2-5; clone size: .; D gene: TRBD2; V gene: TRBV5-1; CDR3 protein: CASSQQIRGAQYF; CDR3 DNA: TGCGCCAGCAGCCAGCAAATTCGGGGGGCCCAGTACTTC
J gene: TRBJ1-1; clone size: .; D gene: .; V gene: TRBV5-1; CDR3 protein: CASSLEGFTEAFF; CDR3 DNA: TGCGCCAGCAGCTTGGAGGGCTTTACTGAAGCTTTCTTT
J gene: TRBJ1-6; clone size: .; D gene: .; V gene: TRBV6-1; CDR3 protein: CASSESDRHNSPLHF; CDR3 DNA: TGTGCCAGCAGTGAAAGTGACAGGCATAATTCACCCCTCCACTTT
J gene: TRBJ2-1; clone size: .; D gene: TRBD1; V gene: TRBV5-6; CDR3 protein: CASSSTGVSYNEQFF; CDR3 DNA: TGTGCCAGCAGTAGTACAGGGGTCTCCTACAATGAGCAGTTCTTC
J gene: TRBJ1-3; clone size: .; D gene: .; V gene: TRBV18; CDR3 protein: CASSPELPNSGNTIYF; CDR3 DNA: TGTGCCAGCTCACCGGAGCTTCCAAACTCTGGAAACACCATATATTTT